These 8 T cell receptor beta chains were all obtained from the same sample, sequenced in a study of blood T cell repertoires in COVID-19. The data were produced by immunoSEQ multiplex PCR, yet TCRdb's version contains in-frame clones alone and is incomplete. The sample lists about 670,000 clones, 80% to 90% occurring once. The specimen sequenced was peripheral blood. The receptors originated from a young woman with acute or convalescent COVID-19.

The chain is built from TRBV7-2 and TRBJ1-1; D remains ambiguous. Germline V gene data show CDR1 as SGHTA and CDR2 as FQGNSA. V was shortened by 4 bases and J by 3 bases, with 9 bases between the two germline ends. CDR3 length equals 13 residues. The CDR3 protein is CASSSQRYTEAFF. In DNA form, the CDR3 reads TGTGCCAGCAGCTCACAGAGATACACTGAAGCTTTCTTT.

The chain is built from TRBV12-5 and TRBJ1-1; a weak D match, TRBD1 (6 bases). Germline V gene lookup returns CDR1 LGHNT and CDR2 FRNRAP. The V end lost 4 bases, the J end lost 1 base, and 16 bases lay between the germline ends. The CDR3 has 16 residues. The CDR3 DNA reads as TGTGCTAGTGGTTCCTCACCAGGGACACCGAACACTGAAGCTTTCTTT. This translates into CASGSSPGTPNTEAFF.

V gene TRBV28 combines with J gene TRBJ2-7; the D gene is possibly TRBD1 (5 bases). CDR1 is MDHEN, CDR2 SYDVKM, per germline. The ends were cut back, 3 bases at V and 2 bases at J, with 14 bases in the middle. This CDR3 has 15 amino acids. The CDR3 region is CASSFPTGSTYEQYF. CDR3 DNA sequence: TGTGCCAGCAGTTTTCCAACAGGTTCTACCTACGAGCAGTACTTC.

A remark on this clone: This CDR3 is also generated by other DNA sequences in the sample. V usage is TRBV24-1 and J usage is TRBJ2-7; 8 bases line up with TRBD2. The CDR3 spans 15 residues. V dropped 1 base and J dropped 4; count of bases not matched to a gene: 5. Germline V gene lookup returns CDR1 KGHDR and CDR2 SFDVKD. CDR3 nucleotides: TGTGCCACCAGTGATTTTAAAGCGGGGGCTTACGAGCAGTACTTC. Translated, it gives CATSDFKAGAYEQYF.

V usage is TRBV5-5 and J usage is TRBJ2-7, with a weak D call TRBD1 (5 bases). Trimming shortened V by 3 bases and J by 3 bases, and 13 bases separated the two germline ends. Germline loops: CDR1 SGHKS, CDR2 YYEKEE (reference sequence). The CDR3 sequence is 14 residues long. CDR3 DNA: TGTGCCAGCAGCTCCCCTGGCAGGGTCTACGAGCAGTACTTC. Encoded protein: CASSSPGRVYEQYF.

This rearrangement joins TRBV19 to TRBJ2-3, with a possible D match to TRBD2 (5 bases). V lost 5 bases and J lost 1, with 16 bases in between. The CDR3 runs 16 residues. Per germline, CDR1 LNHDA and CDR2 SQIVND (reference sequence). The CDR3 is CASSAGPRRGTDTQYF. The CDR3 region has the DNA TGTGCCAGTAGTGCCGGTCCTCGGCGGGGCACAGATACGCAGTATTTT.

The chain recombines TRBV6-5 with TRBJ2-2; weak D call: TRBD1 (5 bases). Trimming shortened V by 6 bases and J by 1 base, and 9 bases separated the two germline ends. The germline CDR1 and CDR2 sequences are MNHEY and SVGAGI. The CDR3 has 14 amino acids. The CDR3 loop reads CASRPDRNTGELFF. Here the CDR3 DNA reads TGTGCCAGCAGGCCTGACAGGAACACCGGGGAGCTGTTTTTT.

The genes are TRBV3-1 (or the pseudogene TRBV3-2) and TRBJ1-1; 9 bases map to TRBD1. Per the germline V gene, CDR1 is LGHDT and CDR2 is YNNKEL (reference sequence). The CDR3 consists of 16 residues. Losses at the gene ends were 1 base for V and 3 bases for J; bases not matched to a gene: 6. The CDR3 here is CASSQGTGGLDTEAFF. DNA of the CDR3: TGTGCCAGCAGCCAAGGCACAGGGGGCTTGGACACTGAAGCTTTCTTT.